These 16 T cell receptor beta chains were all obtained from the same sample, sequenced in a study of OX40 agonist ivuxolimab in advanced cancers. Profiled with immunoSEQ multiplex PCR; TCRdb holds only in-frame clones, not every one. The repertoire holds about 62,000 clones, with 60% to 85% as singletons. Sequencing used CD4+ or CD8+ T cells sorted from blood, obtained in a trial of the OX40 agonist ivuxolimab. Receptor source: an adult with an advanced solid tumor such as melanoma, head and neck, liver or kidney cancer.

This clone was counted a single time. The V gene is TRBV5-1, the J gene TRBJ2-1; TRBD2 aligns across 8 bases. Per germline, CDR1 SGHRS and CDR2 YFSETQ. V gave up 0 bases and J gave up 7 bases; unmatched junction bases: 12. The CDR3 extends over 17 amino acids. The DNA for the CDR3 is TGCGCCAGCAGCTTGGGCCCACTCGGGGGGGCCGAAAATGAGCAGTTCTTC. It specifies CASSLGPLGGAENEQFF.

The genes are TRBV11-2 and TRBJ1-1; maybe TRBD1 (6 bases). CDR3 length: 18 amino acids. The V and J ends lost 3 bases and 5 bases respectively, with 25 bases between them. Germline V gene sequence: CDR1 SGHAT, CDR2 FQNNGV. The CDR3 region has the DNA TGTGCCAGCAGCTTGGGAACCCTCTTGGACAGTGGGGGGACTGAAGCTTTCTTT. Translation gives CASSLGTLLDSGGTEAFF.

The rearrangement joins TRBV9 to TRBJ2-3, with TRBD1 matching over 8 bases. The germline gives CDR1 SGDLS, CDR2 YYNGEE. V shed 3 bases and J 1 base; nucleotides not matched to a gene: 10. The CDR3 runs 17 residues. The CDR3 loop reads CASSARQGPWGTDTQYF. The CDR3 coding sequence is TGTGCCAGCAGCGCTCGACAGGGGCCCTGGGGCACAGATACGCAGTATTTT.

A single count supports this clone. The chain carries TRBV28 and TRBJ2-2; D gene ambiguous. Per germline, CDR1 MDHEN and CDR2 SYDVKM. V shed 1 base and J shed 4 bases, with 10 bases lying between them. The CDR3 spans 15 residues. The CDR3 DNA is TGTGCCAGCAGTTTATATCCAGTGACCACCGGGGAGCTGTTTTTT. This gives the protein CASSLYPVTTGELFF.

This chain uses TRBV9 with TRBJ2-3, with TRBD2 identical over 15 bases. With V trimmed by 7 bases and J by 1 base, 7 bases remained unmatched. This CDR3 has 17 amino acids. Germline assignment: CDR1 SGDLS and CDR2 YYNGEE. The DNA for the CDR3 is TGTGCCAGCCAAGGGACTAGCGGGGGGACAGGCACAGATACGCAGTATTTT. Its translation: CASQGTSGGTGTDTQYF.

The chain recombines TRBV15 with TRBJ2-2; TRBD2 matches at 10 bases. The germline gives CDR1 LNHNV, CDR2 YYDKDF (reference sequence). Trimming took 5 bases from V and 7 from J; bases not matched to a gene: 13. The CDR3 is 17 amino acids. Here the CDR3 DNA reads TGTGCCACCAGCGGGACTCGAGCGGGAGGGCCGGGCGGGGAGCTGTTTTTT. Its protein is CATSGTRAGGPGGELFF.

This chain links TRBV13 with TRBJ2-1; 9 nucleotides line up with TRBD2. The CDR3 runs to 16 residues. V lost 3 bases, J lost 2 bases, and 5 bases stayed unmatched. Germline values: CDR1 PRHDT, CDR2 FYEKMQ (reference sequence). The CDR3 region has the DNA TGTGCCAGCAGCTTCCCTAGCGGGAAAACCTACAATGAGCAGTTCTTC. The encoded protein is CASSFPSGKTYNEQFF.

This clone occurred once. The chain couples TRBV27 to TRBJ2-5; no definite D call. This CDR3 is built from 12 residues. The V and J ends lost 4 bases and 1 base respectively, with 4 bases between them. Per germline, CDR1 MNHEY and CDR2 SMNVEV (reference sequence). The CDR3 region is CASSSLQETQYF. Here the CDR3 DNA reads TGTGCCAGCAGTTCCCTCCAAGAGACCCAGTACTTC.

The chain has TRBV27 and TRBJ1-6; 8 bases line up with TRBD1. Trimming removed 5 bases from V and 7 bases from J; junction bases left unmatched: 16. CDR1 MNHEY and CDR2 SMNVEV come from the germline V gene (reference sequence). CDR3 length: 18 residues. The CDR3 protein is CASSLRQGAVINNSPLHF. CDR3 sequence (DNA): TGTGCCAGCAGTCTCCGTCAGGGGGCAGTCATTAACAATTCACCCCTCCACTTT.

The rearrangement joins TRBV7-9 to TRBJ2-7, with D perhaps being TRBD1 or TRBD2 (6 bases each). The CDR3 covers 15 residues. Trimming cost V 5 bases and J 2 bases, with 16 bases left between them. Germline CDR1 SEHNR, CDR2 FQNEAQ (reference sequence). The CDR3 reads CASSPPWGAAYEQYF. The CDR3 bases are TGTGCCAGCAGCCCCCCTTGGGGGGCTGCCTACGAGCAGTACTTC.

This chain joins TRBV15 and TRBJ2-1, with a tentative D call TRBD1 (6 bases). V gave up 1 base and J gave up 10 bases, with 11 bases separating them. This CDR3 spans 13 amino acids. Germline V gene sequence: CDR1 LNHNV, CDR2 YYDKDF (reference sequence). In DNA, the CDR3 is TGTGCCACCAGCAGAGTCCCAGGACAGGAGCAGTTCTTC. Encoded protein: CATSRVPGQEQFF.

This chain uses TRBV14 with TRBJ2-5, with D possibly TRBD2 on 5 matching bases. The CDR3 covers 12 residues. The V gene's germline CDR1 is SGHDN and CDR2 FVKESK. V was pared by 4 bases and J by 4 bases, with 7 bases between. The CDR3 protein is CASSRSGETQYF. CDR3 nucleotides: TGTGCCAGCAGCCGGAGCGGAGAGACCCAGTACTTC. Together with reference TRBV14 and TRBJ2-5, the CDR3 gives the full variable domain: EAGVTQFPSHSVIEKGQTVTLRCDPISGHDNLYWYRRVMGKEIKFLLHFVKESKQDESGMPNNRFLAERTGGTYSTLKVQPAELEDSGVYFCASSRSGETQYFGPGTRLLVL.

The V and J genes are TRBV19 and TRBJ1-2; D is possibly TRBD1 (6 bases). Per germline, CDR1 LNHDA and CDR2 SQIVND (reference sequence). Trimming removed 6 bases at V and 7 bases at J, with 9 bases between. The CDR3 consists of 11 residues. The CDR3 region has the DNA TGTGCCAGTAGACAGGGTGTTGGCTACACCTTC. Translation: CASRQGVGYTF.

This clone was counted a few times. J is TRBJ2-7 and V is TRBV12-5, with unresolved D. Per germline, CDR1 LGHNT and CDR2 FRNRAP. V lost 5 bases to trimming and J lost 3 bases, with 11 bases between them. The CDR3 loop spans 13 amino acids. CDR3 DNA: TGTGCTAGTGGTCATTTTAGCCGCTACGAGCAGTACTTC. Residues: CASGHFSRYEQYF.

This chain joins TRBV4-2 and TRBJ1-1; tentatively, D is TRBD1 (5 bases). The V gene lost 4 bases and the J gene lost 2 bases, with 14 bases spanning the gap. The CDR3 runs 15 residues. CDR1 and CDR2 from the germline V gene are LGHNA and YNFKEQ. The CDR3 DNA sequence: TGTGCCAGCAGCCCCGTACGGGGCCCCAACACTGAAGCTTTCTTT. It encodes CASSPVRGPNTEAFF.

The chain couples TRBV5-8 to TRBJ1-1; D not certain. Trimming left V 2 bases short and J 3 bases short, with 5 bases between. The CDR3 runs to 12 residues. Germline V gene sequence: CDR1 SGHTS, CDR2 YDEGEE. In DNA form, the CDR3 reads TGTGCCAGCAGCTTAAGGTACACTGAAGCTTTCTTT. Protein sequence: CASSLRYTEAFF.